The clone carrying this T cell receptor (beta chain) was observed many times. This sample was included in a study of T cells in Graves' hyperthyroidism and ophthalmopathy. Amplification of TCR beta CDR3 regions was performed using RNA transcripts as template. Researchers ran a first-round RT-PCR on the TCR CDR3 using the HTBI primer set. TCRdb reanalysed the multiplex PCR reads using MiXCR and keeps one entry per CDR3 protein. The table lists roughly 420,000 distinct CDR3 sequences, 15% to 18% of them singletons. Trimming took off 9 bases at V and 2 bases at J, with 14 bases between the two ends. The CDR3 runs 13 residues. In germline, CDR1 is ENHRY, CDR2 SYGVKD.

The chain uses TRBV10-3 and TRBJ2-7; D possibly corresponds to TRBD1 (7 bases). The sample consisted of blood. This TCR derives from a woman in her late teens or twenties with Graves' hyperthyroidism. CDR3 bases: TGTGCCATAACGGGGGACAGTACCTACGAGCAGTACTTC. Residues: CAITGDSTYEQYF.